The present T cell receptor beta chain was sequenced within a study of blood T cell repertoires in COVID-19. Study overall: Samples taken during acute and convalescent COVID-19 were collected in the United States, Italy and Spain. Sources were T cells, B-cell-depleted T cells, or PBMCs; the material itself was cDNA or gDNA.

While infection was still active, Seattle patients were enrolled and then followed longitudinally. In the source study's methods: Reference gene primers were amplified, and this amplification served to estimate nucleated cell counts. Generated by immunoSEQ multiplex PCR, the TCRdb table keeps only in-frame clones and is missing some. The V and J calls and clone size were taken over from that table, and D and trimming were inferred from the DNA. Seen here are tens of thousands of clones, more than 65% observed once, and the top ten hold 3% to 3.5%. V lost 1 base, J lost 10 bases, and 5 bases lay in between. There are 11 residues in the CDR3. Germline-derived CDR1 and CDR2 are LNHDA and SQIVND (reference sequence).

The clonotype was recovered from a man between 65 and 80 years old with COVID-19, enrolled during active disease. Material for sequencing was peripheral blood. This sequence joins TRBV19 and TRBJ2-1; tentative D call: TRBD2 (5 bases). CDR3 in DNA: TGTGCCAGTAGTATAGGACTAGAGCAGTTCTTC. Protein: CASSIGLEQFF.